This T cell receptor beta chain emerged from a study of CD8+ T cells in alopecia areata. Germline V gives CDR1 SGHTA, CDR2 FQGTGA. Between the trimmed V and J ends, which lost 4 bases and 4 bases, there was a span of 10 bases. The CDR3 extends over 13 amino acids. This clone came up once. Extracted RNA was reverse transcribed, and the resulting cDNA served as sequencing template. The method was immunoSEQ multiplex PCR; TCRdb's version includes in-frame clones alone and lacks a portion of them. There are 150,000 to 200,000 clones in the sample; roughly 60% occur only once, and approximately 1.7% lies in the top ten.

The material was CD4+ T cells sorted from blood, obtained at week 0. This TCR came from a human donor with alopecia areata. The J gene is TRBJ1-1, the V gene TRBV7-3, with D possibly TRBD1 on 6 matching bases. Here the CDR3 DNA reads TGTGCCAGCAGCTCACAGGGTGGCACTGAAGCTTTCTTT. It codes for CASSSQGGTEAFF.